These T cell receptor beta chains were read from a single sample in a study of blood T cell repertoires in COVID-19. This table comes from immunoSEQ multiplex PCR, and its TCRdb copy is limited to in-frame clones, with some not included. The data contain approximately 140,000 clones, roughly 86% of them singletons. The sequenced material came from PBMCs or T cells enriched from blood (not recorded which). Receptors originate from a woman aged 45-59 years with acute COVID-19. The CDR3 runs from the conserved cysteine through the conserved F or W. Each record gives: J gene, D gene, V gene, clone size, CDR3 DNA, CDR3 protein. The D gene is left open where the match is weak. A clone size is listed for some rows: how often the clone was seen (once, few, many), or a class if it is expanded.

TRBJ1-2 | NA | TRBV6-2/TRBV6-3 | NA | TGTGCCAGCAGTTATTCGGACTTTCCAGTCCATGGCTACACCTTC | CASSYSDFPVHGYTF
TRBJ1-2 | TRBD1 | TRBV6-4 | NA | TGTGCCAGCAGTGACTCGGACAGGAGGGGCTATGGCTACACCTTC | CASSDSDRRGYGYTF
TRBJ1-1 | NA | TRBV5-1 | NA | TGCGCCAGCAGCTTACAGGGTGGAGGCACTGAAGCTTTCTTT | CASSLQGGGTEAFF
TRBJ1-4 | TRBD1 | TRBV9 | NA | TGTGCCAGCAGCGTAGAGGGGGCGGTTAATGAAAAACTGTTTTTT | CASSVEGAVNEKLFF
TRBJ2-7 | NA | TRBV29-1 | NA | TGCAGCGTTGTAGCTCAGGGTGGGCTCGAGCAGTACTTC | CSVVAQGGLEQYF
TRBJ1-2 | NA | TRBV5-1 | NA | TGCGCCAGCAGCCCAGACGGACAAAGCTATGGCTACACCTTC | CASSPDGQSYGYTF
TRBJ1-5 | NA | TRBV12-3/TRBV12-4 | NA | TGTGCCAGCCTGGGACTGCTCAATCAGCCCCAGCATTTT | CASLGLLNQPQHF
TRBJ2-6 | NA | TRBV7-9 | few | TGTGCCAGCAGCTTAGCGCGGGACTCCTTCTCTGGGGCCAACGTCCTGACTTTC | CASSLARDSFSGANVLTF
TRBJ2-5 | TRBD1 | TRBV29-1 | NA | TGCAGCGTTGCTTTAGGGACAGTACAAGAGACCCAGTACTTC | CSVALGTVQETQYF
TRBJ2-3 | NA | TRBV21-1 | NA | TGTGCCAGCAGCGCCAGAGGGACTAGCGGGAGATGGGCGGATACGCAGTATTTT | CASSARGTSGRWADTQYF
TRBJ2-7 | TRBD1 | TRBV6-2/TRBV6-3 | NA | TGTGCCAGCAGTTGGGACAGGGTAACCTACGAGCAGTACTTC | CASSWDRVTYEQYF
TRBJ2-7 | TRBD1 | TRBV15 | NA | TGTGCCACCAGCACCGATAGGACAGGGGTCGAGCAGTACTTC | CATSTDRTGVEQYF
TRBJ2-4 | NA | TRBV5-1 | once | TGCGCCAGCAGCCCCGGTCTAGCCAAAAACATTCAGTACTTC | CASSPGLAKNIQYF
TRBJ2-1 | TRBD2 | TRBV5-4 | NA | TGTGCCAGCAGCGCGAAGTCGCTAGCGGGAGGTTTCGACAATGAGCAGTTCTTC | CASSAKSLAGGFDNEQFF
TRBJ2-1 | TRBD2 | TRBV4-3 | NA | TGCGCCAGCAGCCAACAAGCGGGAGACGCCTACAATGAGCAGTTCTTC | CASSQQAGDAYNEQFF
TRBJ2-3 | NA | TRBV6-1 | many | TGTGCCAGCAGTGAACTGGGGGGGCTGAGGAGCACAGATACGCAGTATTTT | CASSELGGLRSTDTQYF
TRBJ1-5 | NA | TRBV10-3 | NA | TGTGCCATCAGTGACGGGAATCAGCCCCAGCATTTT | CAISDGNQPQHF
TRBJ2-7 | NA | TRBV5-4 | few | TGTGCCAGCAGCTCCCCCAACCTGCTAGGCTCCTACGAGCAGTACTTC | CASSSPNLLGSYEQYF
TRBJ1-4 | NA | TRBV12-5 | NA | TGTGCTAGTGGTTTGGACAGGGCGGAAAAACTGTTTTTT | CASGLDRAEKLFF
TRBJ2-7 | NA | TRBV9 | NA | TGTGCCAGCAGCGTAGGACAGGACTACGAGCAGTACTTC | CASSVGQDYEQYF
TRBJ1-2 | TRBD1 | TRBV14 | NA | TGTGCCAGCAGCCAACAAAGACAGGGGTACGATGGCTACACCTTC | CASSQQRQGYDGYTF
TRBJ1-6 | TRBD1 | TRBV5-1 | NA | TGCGCCAGCAGCGCCGACAGGGCTGATTCACCCCTCCACTTT | CASSADRADSPLHF
TRBJ2-1 | TRBD2 | TRBV7-2 | NA | TGTGCCAGCAGCTTGACCGGGACTAGCAGAATTTACAATGAGCAGTTCTTC | CASSLTGTSRIYNEQFF
TRBJ1-5 | NA | TRBV5-6 | NA | TGTGCCAGCAGCTTTGGACAGAGCAATCAGCCCCAGCATTTT | CASSFGQSNQPQHF
TRBJ2-1 | TRBD1 | TRBV27 | NA | TGTGCCAGCAGTTCCGGGACAGGGGGCAATGAGCAGTTCTTC | CASSSGTGGNEQFF
TRBJ2-7 | TRBD1 | TRBV19 | NA | TGTGCCAGTAGTTCGGCTGGACAGGGATCCTACGAGCAGTACTTC | CASSSAGQGSYEQYF
TRBJ1-6 | TRBD1 | TRBV7-2 | NA | TGTGCCAGCAGCCCCCAACGTCGACAGGGGGGGCGGTCACCCCTCCACTTT | CASSPQRRQGGRSPLHF
TRBJ2-1 | NA | TRBV4-1 | NA | TGCGCCAGCAGCCAAGAGGCCTCCTACAATGAGCAGTTCTTC | CASSQEASYNEQFF
TRBJ2-7 | NA | TRBV7-8 | NA | TGTGCCAGCAGTTCCTACAGGGGGGGCTACGAGCAGTACTTC | CASSSYRGGYEQYF
TRBJ2-1 | TRBD2 | TRBV2 | NA | TGTGCCAGCAGGTTCCTAGCGGGAGTTATGTTTTACAATGAGCAGTTCTTC | CASRFLAGVMFYNEQFF
TRBJ1-1 | TRBD1 | TRBV4-3 | NA | TGCGCCAGCAGCCAAGATTATTCCGGGACAGGGATTAACACTGAAGCTTTCTTT | CASSQDYSGTGINTEAFF
TRBJ2-7 | TRBD2 | TRBV28 | NA | TGTGCCAGCCTAGCGGGAGGGCCTCCCTACGAGCAGTACTTC | CASLAGGPPYEQYF
TRBJ1-6 | NA | TRBV28 | NA | TGTGCCAGCAGTATTGGTGGAGGTAGTTCACCCCTCCACTTT | CASSIGGGSSPLHF
TRBJ1-1 | NA | TRBV19 | NA | TGTGCCAGTGGCGCACGAGGGTACACTGAAGCTTTCTTT | CASGARGYTEAFF
TRBJ1-5 | TRBD1 | TRBV19 | NA | TGTGCCAGTAGTATTGGGACAGGGGGCGAGGGAGTGGGGCCCCAGCATTTT | CASSIGTGGEGVGPQHF
TRBJ2-7 | TRBD2 | TRBV19 | NA | TGTGCCAGTAGTTCTAGCGGGTTAGAGCAGTACTTC | CASSSSGLEQYF
TRBJ2-1 | TRBD2 | TRBV11-2 | NA | TGTGCCAGCAGCTTAGTTAGCGGGGCCTACAATGAGCAGTTCTTC | CASSLVSGAYNEQFF
TRBJ2-7 | TRBD2 | TRBV7-2 | once | TGTGCCAGCAGCTTATGGGTGACTAGCGTTCCTCCGCTTTACGAGCAGTACTTC | CASSLWVTSVPPLYEQYF
TRBJ2-7 | TRBD2 | TRBV6-4 | NA | TGTGCCACCACACCCCCTAGCGGGAGTAACGAGCAGTACTTC | CATTPPSGSNEQYF
TRBJ2-2 | NA | TRBV5-1 | NA | TGCGCCAGCAGCTTGGCAACAGGGTCGGGGAACACCGGGGAGCTGTTTTTT | CASSLATGSGNTGELFF
TRBJ2-5 | TRBD2 | TRBV18 | NA | TGTGCCAGCTCACCCGAGGCGGGAGGGTCGCCGAGGACCCAGTACTTC | CASSPEAGGSPRTQYF
TRBJ2-2 | TRBD1 | TRBV5-4 | NA | TGTGCCAGCAGCTTGTACAGGGGGCAGACCGGGGAGCTGTTTTTT | CASSLYRGQTGELFF
TRBJ2-7 | TRBD1 | TRBV27 | NA | TGTGCCAGCAGTGAGGGACAGGGTTTATCCTACGAGCAGTACTTC | CASSEGQGLSYEQYF